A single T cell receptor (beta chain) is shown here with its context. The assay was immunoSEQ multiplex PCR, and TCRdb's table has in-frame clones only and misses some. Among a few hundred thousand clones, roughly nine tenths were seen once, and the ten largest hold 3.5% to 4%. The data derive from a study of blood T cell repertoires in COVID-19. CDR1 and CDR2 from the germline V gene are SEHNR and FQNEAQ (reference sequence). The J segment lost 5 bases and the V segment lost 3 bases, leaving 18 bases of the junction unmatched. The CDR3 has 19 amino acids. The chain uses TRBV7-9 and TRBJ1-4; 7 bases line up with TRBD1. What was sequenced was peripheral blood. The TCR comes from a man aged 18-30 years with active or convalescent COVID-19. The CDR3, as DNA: TGTGCCAGCAGCTTCGGGTTGACAGGGCTCAGAAACCCCAATGAAAAACTGTTTTTT. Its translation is CASSFGLTGLRNPNEKLFF.